The rows below give T cell receptor beta chains drawn from one sample of a study of T cells in localized non-small cell lung cancer. Profiled with immunoSEQ multiplex PCR; TCRdb holds only in-frame clones, not every one. This sample yields 10,000 to 15,000 clones, of which roughly 84% are seen a single time; 58% belongs to the top ten. The source was peripheral blood, collected before any cancer treatment. The receptors originated from an older male donor with stage III lung adenocarcinoma. CDR3s include the opening cysteine and the closing phenylalanine or tryptophan. D genes are given only for firm matches. Rows give clone size only sometimes, using once, few, many, or a class for an expanded clone.

length: 14
D: TRBD1
J: TRBJ1-1
V: TRBV2
size: NA
DNA: TGTGCCAGCAGTGAATGGGCAGGGGGCCTGGAAGCTTTCTTT
CDR3: CASSEWAGGLEAFF

length: 14
D: NA
J: TRBJ1-3
V: TRBV6-1
size: NA
DNA: TGTGCCAGCAGTTCTACCCCGACGGGAAACACCATATATTTT
CDR3: CASSSTPTGNTIYF

length: 15
D: TRBD1
J: TRBJ2-3
V: TRBV4-1
size: NA
DNA: TGCGCCAGCAGCCTTCAGGGGGCGTTCACAGATACGCAGTATTTT
CDR3: CASSLQGAFTDTQYF

length: 16
D: NA
J: TRBJ1-2
V: TRBV7-9
size: NA
DNA: TGTGCCAGCTTCCCGGACGGCCTTCGTGTTCTGTATGGCTACACCTTC
CDR3: CASFPDGLRVLYGYTF

length: 13
D: NA
J: TRBJ2-7
V: TRBV11-3
size: once
DNA: TGTGCCAGCAGCTTAGAGGAAACTACGCAGCAGTACTTC
CDR3: CASSLEETTQQYF

length: 15
D: NA
J: TRBJ1-1
V: TRBV21-1
size: NA
DNA: TGTGCCAGCAGAGGGGGCTACACAATTCGCACTGAAGCTTTCTTT
CDR3: CASRGGYTIRTEAFF

length: 16
D: NA
J: TRBJ2-3
V: TRBV5-6
size: NA
DNA: TGTGCCAGCAGCTTGGGTTTCGCCACGAAGTGGGATACGCAGTATTTT
CDR3: CASSLGFATKWDTQYF

length: 13
D: NA
J: TRBJ1-1
V: TRBV7-6
size: NA
DNA: TGTGCCAGCACCTTCAGGCAAGGCACTGAAGCTTTCTTT
CDR3: CASTFRQGTEAFF

length: 15
D: NA
J: TRBJ1-1
V: TRBV6-1
size: NA
DNA: TGTGCCAGCAGTGACATTGGGGAGTTGAACACTGAAGCTTTCTTT
CDR3: CASSDIGELNTEAFF

length: 16
D: TRBD1
J: TRBJ1-2
V: TRBV5-4
size: NA
DNA: TGTGCCAGCAGCTTGGGTGGGACAGGGGACCTCTATGGCTACACCTTC
CDR3: CASSLGGTGDLYGYTF

length: 16
D: TRBD2
J: TRBJ2-7
V: TRBV10-1
size: NA
DNA: TGCGCCAGCAGTGAGTCCCTAGCGGGGGGCCCTAGCGAGCAGTACTTC
CDR3: CASSESLAGGPSEQYF

length: 15
D: TRBD1
J: TRBJ2-1
V: TRBV5-4
size: NA
DNA: TGTGCCAGCAGCTTAGGACAGGGGGGATACAATGAGCAGTTCTTC
CDR3: CASSLGQGGYNEQFF

length: 15
D: NA
J: TRBJ2-1
V: TRBV11-3
size: NA
DNA: TGTGCCAGCAGCTTAGGGGGCTGGGGTTACAATGAGCAGTTCTTC
CDR3: CASSLGGWGYNEQFF

length: 15
D: TRBD1
J: TRBJ1-1
V: TRBV6-6
size: NA
DNA: TGTGCCAGCAGCCCCAGGACAGGGACTGGGGCTGAAGCTTTCTTT
CDR3: CASSPRTGTGAEAFF

length: 14
D: NA
J: TRBJ2-1
V: TRBV7-9
size: once
DNA: TGTGCCAGCAGCTTCGGGGACTCCTACAATGAGCAGTTCTTC
CDR3: CASSFGDSYNEQFF

length: 13
D: NA
J: TRBJ1-1
V: TRBV10-3
size: NA
DNA: TGTGCCATCAAGGACCCCGGGGGTACTGAAGCTTTCTTT
CDR3: CAIKDPGGTEAFF

length: 12
D: NA
J: TRBJ2-7
V: TRBV6-1
size: NA
DNA: TGTGCCAGCAGTGAAGAGAGCGGCGAGCAGTACTTC
CDR3: CASSEESGEQYF

length: 16
D: TRBD1
J: TRBJ1-2
V: TRBV7-9
size: NA
DNA: TGTGCCAGCACCTTATTGGACAGGGGCTTCTTCGGTGGCTACACCTTC
CDR3: CASTLLDRGFFGGYTF

length: 14
D: NA
J: TRBJ1-2
V: TRBV10-1
size: NA
DNA: TGCGCCAGCAGTGACCTGACGACAGGCGCTGGCTACACCTTC
CDR3: CASSDLTTGAGYTF

length: 13
D: NA
J: TRBJ1-1
V: TRBV7-2
size: NA
DNA: TGTGCCAGCAGCTTAGGGTTGTGGGGTGAAGCTTTCTTT
CDR3: CASSLGLWGEAFF

length: 13
D: NA
J: TRBJ1-1
V: TRBV12-5
size: NA
DNA: TGTGCTAGTGGTCCACAGGGACCCCGGGAAGCTTTCTTT
CDR3: CASGPQGPREAFF

length: 15
D: TRBD2
J: TRBJ2-1
V: TRBV6-6
size: NA
DNA: TGTGCCAGCAGGGCAGGGCTAGCGGGGGTGGGTGAGCAGTTCTTC
CDR3: CASRAGLAGVGEQFF

length: 12
D: NA
J: TRBJ2-5
V: TRBV10-2
size: NA
DNA: TGCGCCAGCAGGGGGCTTGCCGAGACCCAGTACTTC
CDR3: CASRGLAETQYF

length: 14
D: NA
J: TRBJ2-7
V: TRBV2
size: NA
DNA: TGTGCCAGCAGTGAAACCCAGGGCCGGAGCGAGCAGTACTTC
CDR3: CASSETQGRSEQYF

length: 17
D: TRBD1
J: TRBJ2-1
V: TRBV5-1
size: NA
DNA: TGCGCCAGCAGCTTGTCCAGGGGGCAGGAGGAAAGCAATGAGCAGTTCTTC
CDR3: CASSLSRGQEESNEQFF

length: 19
D: NA
J: TRBJ1-5
V: TRBV6-1
size: few
DNA: TGTGCCAGCAGTGAAAGGCCTGGGGGGCCGGGGGGCGCAGGTCAGCCCCAGCATTTT
CDR3: CASSERPGGPGGAGQPQHF

length: 20
D: TRBD1
J: TRBJ1-2
V: TRBV5-1
size: NA
DNA: TGCGCCAGCAGCTTGGCCTCAACGGACAGGGGGATATGGGGTAGCTATGGCTACACCTTC
CDR3: CASSLASTDRGIWGSYGYTF

length: 11
D: NA
J: TRBJ2-7
V: TRBV12-5
size: NA
DNA: TGTGCTAGCTCCGTTACCTACGAGCAGTACTTC
CDR3: CASSVTYEQYF

length: 13
D: NA
J: TRBJ1-2
V: TRBV30
size: NA
DNA: TGTGCCTGGAGTGTACAGCGAAACTATGGCTACACCTTC
CDR3: CAWSVQRNYGYTF

length: 14
D: NA
J: TRBJ2-3
V: TRBV6-5
size: NA
DNA: TGTGCCAGCAAACCGAGGGTAGAGACGGATACGCAGTATTTT
CDR3: CASKPRVETDTQYF

length: 14
D: NA
J: TRBJ2-7
V: TRBV7-2
size: NA
DNA: TGTGCCAGCAGCTTAGAACCGGGGGCTCACGAGCAGTACTTC
CDR3: CASSLEPGAHEQYF

length: 16
D: TRBD2
J: TRBJ2-2
V: TRBV30
size: NA
DNA: TGTGCCCGCCCCGCGGGGAGCGGGAGGACGACCGGGGAGCTGTTTTTT
CDR3: CARPAGSGRTTGELFF

length: 13
D: TRBD1
J: TRBJ2-1
V: TRBV5-6
size: NA
DNA: TGTGCCAGCAGCTTCGACAGGGTAGATGAGCAGTTCTTC
CDR3: CASSFDRVDEQFF

length: 17
D: NA
J: TRBJ1-2
V: TRBV5-1
size: NA
DNA: TGCGCCAGCAGCTTGACCCCGGAGGGGGTGGGAATTTATGGCTACACCTTC
CDR3: CASSLTPEGVGIYGYTF

length: 14
D: NA
J: TRBJ1-1
V: TRBV6-5
size: NA
DNA: TGTGCCAGCAGTTTAGGGGGAGGGGGAACTGAAGCTTTCTTT
CDR3: CASSLGGGGTEAFF

length: 14
D: NA
J: TRBJ2-2
V: TRBV7-9
size: once
DNA: TGTGCCAGCAGGAAAAGCAGCCACACCGGGGAGCTGTTTTTT
CDR3: CASRKSSHTGELFF

length: 13
D: NA
J: TRBJ2-1
V: TRBV2
size: NA
DNA: TGTGCCAGCAGTGAACCCTTCAAGGGTGAGCAGTTCTTC
CDR3: CASSEPFKGEQFF

length: 11
D: NA
J: TRBJ2-7
V: TRBV14
size: NA
DNA: TGTGCCAGCAGCCAATCCGGGACCCCCTACTTC
CDR3: CASSQSGTPYF

length: 13
D: NA
J: TRBJ2-7
V: TRBV5-1
size: NA
DNA: TGCGCCAGCAGCTTTGGGTTCTCCTACGAGCAGTACTTC
CDR3: CASSFGFSYEQYF

length: 14
D: NA
J: TRBJ2-5
V: TRBV5-1
size: NA
DNA: TGCGCCAGCAGCTTGGCACTAAATATAGAGACCCAGTACTTC
CDR3: CASSLALNIETQYF

length: 16
D: TRBD2
J: TRBJ2-1
V: TRBV6-1
size: NA
DNA: TGTGCCAGCAGTGAAGCGCTAGCGGGGGGCGGTGGTGAGCAGTTCTTC
CDR3: CASSEALAGGGGEQFF

length: 11
D: NA
J: TRBJ1-1
V: TRBV6-5
size: NA
DNA: TGTGCCAGCAGTTCAGACAGTAGGGCTTTCTTT
CDR3: CASSSDSRAFF

length: 13
D: NA
J: TRBJ1-1
V: TRBV6-5
size: few
DNA: TGTGCCAGCAGCTCCAGGGTTAACACTGAAGCTTTCTTT
CDR3: CASSSRVNTEAFF

length: 13
D: NA
J: TRBJ2-1
V: TRBV11-2
size: NA
DNA: TGTGCCAGCAGCCCGTACCTTATGACTGAGCAGTTCTTC
CDR3: CASSPYLMTEQFF

length: 13
D: NA
J: TRBJ1-2
V: TRBV2
size: once
DNA: TGTGCCGGTTCTAAAGACAGGATAGCTGGCTACACCTTC
CDR3: CAGSKDRIAGYTF

length: 12
D: NA
J: TRBJ1-2
V: TRBV10-1
size: NA
DNA: TGCGCCAGCTTGACGAGGAACTATGGCTACACCTTC
CDR3: CASLTRNYGYTF

length: 15
D: NA
J: TRBJ1-6
V: TRBV5-6
size: NA
DNA: TGTGCCAGCAGCGGGCCACTATTGAAAAATTCACCCCTCCACTTT
CDR3: CASSGPLLKNSPLHF

length: 13
D: NA
J: TRBJ1-2
V: TRBV28
size: NA
DNA: TGTGCCAGCAGTCCTGATCTTAACTATGGCTACACCTTC
CDR3: CASSPDLNYGYTF

length: 14
D: NA
J: TRBJ1-5
V: TRBV30
size: NA
DNA: TGTGCCTGGAGTTTCGGACAGCGGAATCAGCCCCAGCATTTT
CDR3: CAWSFGQRNQPQHF

length: 16
D: NA
J: TRBJ2-5
V: TRBV5-8
size: NA
DNA: TGTGCCAGCAGCCCCGTTGGGGCCCTTACAATGGAGACCCAGTACTTC
CDR3: CASSPVGALTMETQYF

length: 14
D: NA
J: TRBJ2-7
V: TRBV6-1
size: medium-sized
DNA: TGTGCCGGGGCACCAGGCCAGGGGACCTACGAGCAGTACTTC
CDR3: CAGAPGQGTYEQYF

length: 16
D: TRBD2
J: TRBJ2-5
V: TRBV12-5
size: NA
DNA: TGTGCTAGTGGTTTCACGTGGCTAGCGGTACTCGAGACCCAGTACTTC
CDR3: CASGFTWLAVLETQYF